Listed below are T cell receptor beta chains from one sample, sequenced in a study of T cells after yellow fever vaccination. One entry per CDR3 protein, called by TCRdb with MiXCR from the 5' RACE reads. The table records hundreds of thousands of distinct CDR3 sequences, approximately 13% of them present only once. This specimen was PBMCs, taken on the day of the yellow fever booster vaccination. Source of these receptors: a man aged 25 to 45 who received the YFV17D yellow fever vaccine. CDR3s include the opening cysteine and the closing phenylalanine or tryptophan. Each record gives: clone size, D gene, V gene, J gene, CDR3 protein, CDR3 DNA. A D gene is named only where the DNA matches it firmly. The listing skips clone size in some rows; elsewhere it reads once, few, many or a size class.

size: -
D: TRBD2
V: TRBV5-1
J: TRBJ2-1
CDR3: CASSLVAGGLNEQFF
DNA: TGCGCCAGCAGCTTGGTAGCGGGAGGGCTCAATGAGCAGTTCTTC

size: few
D: TRBD1
V: TRBV20-1
J: TRBJ2-3
CDR3: CSARDFLGTDDSTDTQYF
DNA: TGCAGTGCTAGAGATTTTTTAGGGACAGACGATAGCACAGATACGCAGTATTTT

size: few
D: -
V: TRBV10-3
J: TRBJ2-7
CDR3: CAISSRETYYEQYF
DNA: TGTGCCATCAGTAGCCGGGAAACTTACTACGAGCAGTACTTC

size: -
D: TRBD1
V: TRBV29-1
J: TRBJ1-5
CDR3: CSVGGQGKDQPQHF
DNA: TGCAGCGTTGGAGGACAGGGGAAGGATCAGCCCCAGCATTTT

size: -
D: TRBD2
V: TRBV29-1
J: TRBJ2-7
CDR3: CSVASGTYEQYF
DNA: TGCAGCGTTGCAAGCGGGACTTACGAGCAGTACTTC

size: -
D: -
V: TRBV10-3
J: TRBJ2-7
CDR3: CAISEGGTGSDYEQYF
DNA: TGTGCCATCAGTGAGGGGGGAACGGGTAGCGACTACGAGCAGTACTTC

size: -
D: -
V: TRBV7-9
J: TRBJ1-1
CDR3: CASSLGGTRFTEAFF
DNA: TGTGCCAGCAGCTTAGGCGGAACCCGGTTCACTGAAGCTTTCTTT

size: -
D: TRBD2
V: TRBV19
J: TRBJ2-2
CDR3: CAARGGFNTGELFF
DNA: TGTGCCGCCCGGGGGGGGTTCAACACCGGGGAGCTGTTTTTT

size: -
D: -
V: TRBV19
J: TRBJ2-2
CDR3: CASRKQLANTGELFF
DNA: TGTGCCAGCCGAAAACAGCTCGCGAACACCGGGGAGCTGTTTTTT

size: few
D: TRBD2
V: TRBV5-1
J: TRBJ2-3
CDR3: CASSHGTSVSTDTQYF
DNA: TGCGCCAGCAGCCACGGGACTAGCGTTAGCACAGATACGCAGTATTTT

size: few
D: TRBD1
V: TRBV7-9
J: TRBJ2-6
CDR3: CASSFGTGRTGANVLTF
DNA: TGTGCCAGCAGCTTTGGGACAGGGAGGACCGGGGCCAACGTCCTGACTTTC

size: -
D: TRBD2
V: TRBV11-1
J: TRBJ2-2
CDR3: CASSLVVLSGSNTGELFF
DNA: TGTGCCAGCAGCTTAGTCGTCCTTAGCGGGTCGAACACCGGGGAGCTGTTTTTT

size: -
D: -
V: TRBV6-2/TRBV6-3
J: TRBJ2-5
CDR3: CASSFPFDSLNQETQYF
DNA: TGTGCCAGCAGTTTTCCCTTCGACAGCTTAAACCAAGAGACCCAGTACTTC

size: few
D: TRBD2
V: TRBV11-2
J: TRBJ2-7
CDR3: CASSPPPGLAGAYEQYF
DNA: TGTGCCAGCAGCCCCCCCCCCGGACTAGCGGGAGCGTACGAGCAGTACTTC

size: -
D: -
V: TRBV20-1
J: TRBJ2-7
CDR3: CSAGVSYEQYF
DNA: TGCAGTGCTGGCGTTTCCTACGAGCAGTACTTC

size: few
D: -
V: TRBV12-3/TRBV12-4
J: TRBJ2-1
CDR3: CASSPTRAEAPPDEQFF
DNA: TGTGCCAGCAGTCCTACCCGAGCGGAAGCCCCGCCGGATGAGCAGTTCTTC

size: -
D: -
V: TRBV4-3
J: TRBJ2-3
CDR3: CASSQDGHPTDTQYF
DNA: TGCGCCAGCAGCCAGGACGGACATCCTACAGATACGCAGTATTTT

size: -
D: -
V: TRBV12-3/TRBV12-4
J: TRBJ1-1
CDR3: CASSLVVEAFF
DNA: TGTGCCAGCAGTTTGGTGGTTGAAGCTTTCTTT

size: many
D: -
V: TRBV27
J: TRBJ2-1
CDR3: CASSLQGDEQFF
DNA: TGTGCCAGCAGTTTACAAGGGGATGAGCAGTTCTTC

size: few
D: -
V: TRBV5-1
J: TRBJ2-4
CDR3: CASLSDGAPGDIQYF
DNA: TGCGCCAGCCTGTCGGACGGAGCCCCGGGGGACATTCAGTACTTC

size: few
D: TRBD1
V: TRBV18
J: TRBJ1-2
CDR3: CASSPQGAGDGYTF
DNA: TGTGCCAGCTCACCACAGGGGGCAGGGGATGGCTACACCTTC

size: few
D: -
V: TRBV7-3
J: TRBJ2-3
CDR3: CASSLNVKDTQYF
DNA: TGTGCCAGCAGCTTAAATGTCAAAGATACGCAGTATTTT

size: -
D: -
V: TRBV11-3
J: TRBJ2-2
CDR3: CASSLGSGPTGELFF
DNA: TGTGCCAGCAGCTTAGGCAGCGGACCGACCGGGGAGCTGTTTTTT

size: -
D: -
V: TRBV4-2
J: TRBJ2-3
CDR3: CASSQEEGTDTQYF
DNA: TGTGCCAGCAGCCAAGAGGAGGGTACAGATACGCAGTATTTT

size: -
D: -
V: TRBV20-1
J: TRBJ1-1
CDR3: CSPRGGGTEAFF
DNA: TGCAGTCCCCGCGGGGGGGGCACTGAAGCTTTCTTT

size: few
D: -
V: TRBV6-2/TRBV6-3
J: TRBJ2-7
CDR3: CASSYSVGDDHYEQYF
DNA: TGTGCCAGCAGTTACTCGGTAGGAGACGACCACTACGAGCAGTACTTC

size: -
D: -
V: TRBV7-2
J: TRBJ1-2
CDR3: CASSLGDFYGYTF
DNA: TGTGCCAGCAGCTTAGGGGATTTCTATGGCTACACCTTC

size: -
D: TRBD2
V: TRBV27
J: TRBJ2-3
CDR3: CASSLAPGLGTDTQYF
DNA: TGTGCCAGCAGTCTCGCGCCGGGACTAGGTACAGATACGCAGTATTTT